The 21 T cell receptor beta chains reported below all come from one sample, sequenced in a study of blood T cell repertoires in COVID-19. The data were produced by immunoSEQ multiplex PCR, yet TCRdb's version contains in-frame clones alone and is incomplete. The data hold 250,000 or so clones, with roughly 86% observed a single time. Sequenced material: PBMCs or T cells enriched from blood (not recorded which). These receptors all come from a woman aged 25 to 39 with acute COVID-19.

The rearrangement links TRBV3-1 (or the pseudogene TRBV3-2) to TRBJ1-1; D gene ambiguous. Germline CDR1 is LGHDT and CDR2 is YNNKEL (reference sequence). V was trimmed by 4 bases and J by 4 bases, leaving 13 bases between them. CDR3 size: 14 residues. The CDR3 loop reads CASSRVLGSTEAFF. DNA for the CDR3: TGTGCCAGCAGCCGGGTGTTAGGGAGCACTGAAGCTTTCTTT.

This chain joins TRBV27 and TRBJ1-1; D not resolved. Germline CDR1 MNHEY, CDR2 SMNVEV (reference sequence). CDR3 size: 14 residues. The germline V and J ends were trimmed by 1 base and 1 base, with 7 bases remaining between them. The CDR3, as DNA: TGTGCCAGCAGTTTATTTCCAGGGAACACTGAAGCTTTCTTT. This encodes CASSLFPGNTEAFF.

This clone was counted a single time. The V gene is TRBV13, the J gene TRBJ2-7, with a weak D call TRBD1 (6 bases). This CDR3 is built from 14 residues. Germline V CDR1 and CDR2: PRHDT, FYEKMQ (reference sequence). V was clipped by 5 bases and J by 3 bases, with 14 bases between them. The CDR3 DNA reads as TGTGCCAGCAGCGCCCGGACAGATTACTACGAGCAGTACTTC. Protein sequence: CASSARTDYYEQYF. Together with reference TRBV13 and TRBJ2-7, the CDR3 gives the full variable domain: AAGVIQSPRHLIKEKRETATLKCYPIPRHDTVYWYQQGPGQDPQFLISFYEKMQSDKGSIPDRFSAQQFSDYHSELNMSSLELGDSALYFCASSARTDYYEQYFGPGTRLTVT.

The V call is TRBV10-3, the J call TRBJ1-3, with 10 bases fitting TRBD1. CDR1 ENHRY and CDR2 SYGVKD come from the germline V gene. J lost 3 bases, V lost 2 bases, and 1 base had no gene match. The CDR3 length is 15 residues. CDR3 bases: TGTGCCATCAGTGAGAGGACAGGGGGTGGAAACACCATATATTTT. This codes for CAISERTGGGNTIYF.

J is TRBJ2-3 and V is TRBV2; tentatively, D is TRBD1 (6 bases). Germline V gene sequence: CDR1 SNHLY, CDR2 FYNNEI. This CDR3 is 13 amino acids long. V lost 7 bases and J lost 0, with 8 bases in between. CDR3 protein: CASNRGSTDTQYF. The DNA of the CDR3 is TGTGCCAGCAATAGGGGGAGCACAGATACGCAGTATTTT.

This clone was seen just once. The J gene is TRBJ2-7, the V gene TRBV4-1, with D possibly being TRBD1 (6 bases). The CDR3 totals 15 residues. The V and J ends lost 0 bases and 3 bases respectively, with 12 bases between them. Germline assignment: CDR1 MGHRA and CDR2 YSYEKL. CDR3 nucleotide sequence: TGCGCCAGCAGCCAAGAAAGGGGGAGAGACTACGAGCAGTACTTC. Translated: CASSQERGRDYEQYF.

CDR3 bases: TGTGCCAGCAGCTTCCTAGCGGGGGAGTTCTTC. This translates into CASSFLAGEFF. V gene TRBV7-9 combines with J gene TRBJ2-1; TRBD2 agrees at 10 bases. The ends lost 3 bases at V and 14 bases at J; junction bases unmatched: 1. The CDR3 loop spans 11 amino acids. From germline, CDR1 is SEHNR and CDR2 FQNEAQ (reference sequence).

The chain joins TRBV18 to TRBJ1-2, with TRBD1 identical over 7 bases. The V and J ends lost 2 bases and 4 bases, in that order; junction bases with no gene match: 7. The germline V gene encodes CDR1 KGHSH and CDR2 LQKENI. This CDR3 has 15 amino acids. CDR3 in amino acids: CASSPTPYRGYGYTF. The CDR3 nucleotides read TGTGCCAGCTCACCAACTCCGTACAGGGGCTATGGCTACACCTTC.

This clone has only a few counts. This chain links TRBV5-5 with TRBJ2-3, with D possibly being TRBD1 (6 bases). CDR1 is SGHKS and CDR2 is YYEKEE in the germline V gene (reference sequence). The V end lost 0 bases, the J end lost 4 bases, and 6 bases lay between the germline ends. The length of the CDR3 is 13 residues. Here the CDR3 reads CASSLGGPDTQYF. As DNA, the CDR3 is TGTGCCAGCAGCTTGGGGGGGCCAGATACGCAGTATTTT. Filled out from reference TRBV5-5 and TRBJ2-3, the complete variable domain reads DAGVTQSPTHLIKTRGQQVTLRCSPISGHKSVSWYQQVLGQGPQFIFQYYEKEERGRGNFPDRFSARQFPNYSSELNVNALLLGDSALYLCASSLGGPDTQYFGPGTRLTVL.

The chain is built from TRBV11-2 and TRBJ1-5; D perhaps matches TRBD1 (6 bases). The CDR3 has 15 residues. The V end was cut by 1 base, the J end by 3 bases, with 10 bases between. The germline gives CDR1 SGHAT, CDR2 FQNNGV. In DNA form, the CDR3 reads TGTGCCAGCAGCTTAGGAGGACAGTCCAATCAGCCCCAGCATTTT. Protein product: CASSLGGQSNQPQHF.

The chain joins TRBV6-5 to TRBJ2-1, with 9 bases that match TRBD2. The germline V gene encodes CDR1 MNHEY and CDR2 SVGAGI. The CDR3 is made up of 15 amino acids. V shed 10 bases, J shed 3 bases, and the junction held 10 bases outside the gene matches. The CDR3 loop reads CATAAGAGGYNEQFF. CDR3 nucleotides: TGTGCCACCGCCGCGGGAGCGGGGGGCTACAATGAGCAGTTCTTC.

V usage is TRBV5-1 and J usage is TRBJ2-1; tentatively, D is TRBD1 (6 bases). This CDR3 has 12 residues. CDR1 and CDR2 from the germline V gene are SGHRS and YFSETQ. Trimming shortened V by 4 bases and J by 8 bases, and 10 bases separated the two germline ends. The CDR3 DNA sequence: TGCGCCAGCAGCAAACAGGGCGATGAGCAGTTCTTC. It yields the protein CASSKQGDEQFF.

CDR3 protein: CASSFQRHSGANVLTF. The CDR3, as DNA: TGCGCCAGCAGCTTTCAGAGACACTCTGGGGCCAACGTCCTGACTTTC. The rearrangement uses TRBV5-1 and TRBJ2-6; D gene ambiguous. The CDR3 consists of 16 residues. In germline, CDR1 is SGHRS, CDR2 YFSETQ. The V end was cut by 2 bases, the J end by 0 bases, with 9 bases between.

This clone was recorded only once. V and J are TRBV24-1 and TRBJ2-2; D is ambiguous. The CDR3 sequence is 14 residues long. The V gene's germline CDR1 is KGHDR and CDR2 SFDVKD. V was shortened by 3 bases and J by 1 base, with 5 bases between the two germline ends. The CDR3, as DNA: TGTGCCACCAGTGATCCAGGGAACACCGGGGAGCTGTTTTTT. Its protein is CATSDPGNTGELFF.

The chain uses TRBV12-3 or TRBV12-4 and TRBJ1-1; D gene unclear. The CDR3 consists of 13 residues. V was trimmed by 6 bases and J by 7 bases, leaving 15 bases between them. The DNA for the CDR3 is TGTGCCAGCAGCCCCCCGGGGAGACTTGAAGCTTTCTTT. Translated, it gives CASSPPGRLEAFF.

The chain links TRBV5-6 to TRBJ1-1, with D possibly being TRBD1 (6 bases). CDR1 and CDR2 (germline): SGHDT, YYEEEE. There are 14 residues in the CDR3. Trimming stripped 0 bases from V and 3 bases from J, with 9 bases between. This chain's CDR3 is CASSLGRGDTEAFF. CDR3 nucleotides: TGTGCCAGCAGCTTGGGCAGGGGAGACACTGAAGCTTTCTTT.

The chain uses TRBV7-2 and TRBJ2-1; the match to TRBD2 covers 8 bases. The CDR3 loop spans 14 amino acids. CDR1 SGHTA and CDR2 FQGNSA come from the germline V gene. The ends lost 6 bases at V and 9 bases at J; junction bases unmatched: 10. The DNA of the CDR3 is TGTGCCAGCAGTCCCGGGACTAGAAGCGCTGAGCAGTTCTTC. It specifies CASSPGTRSAEQFF.

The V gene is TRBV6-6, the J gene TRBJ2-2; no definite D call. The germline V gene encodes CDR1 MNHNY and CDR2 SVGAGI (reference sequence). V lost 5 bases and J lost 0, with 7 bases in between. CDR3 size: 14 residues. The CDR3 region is CASSPLTNTGELFF. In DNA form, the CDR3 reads TGTGCCAGCAGTCCCCTTACGAACACCGGGGAGCTGTTTTTT.

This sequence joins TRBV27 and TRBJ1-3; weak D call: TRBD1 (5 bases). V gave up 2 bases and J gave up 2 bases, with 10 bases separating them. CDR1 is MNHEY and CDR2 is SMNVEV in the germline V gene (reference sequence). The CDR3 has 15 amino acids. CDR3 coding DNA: TGTGCCAGCAGTTTAAGGGGAATCACTGGAAACACCATATATTTT. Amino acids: CASSLRGITGNTIYF.

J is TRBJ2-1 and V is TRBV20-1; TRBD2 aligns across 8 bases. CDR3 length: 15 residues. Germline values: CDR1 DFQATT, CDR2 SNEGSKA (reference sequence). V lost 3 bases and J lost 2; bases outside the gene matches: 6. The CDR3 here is CSASSGLETYNEQFF. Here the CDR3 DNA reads TGCAGTGCTAGTTCGGGACTAGAGACCTACAATGAGCAGTTCTTC.

CDR3: CAISVGGENTGELFF. The CDR3 DNA follows: TGTGCCATCAGTGTGGGAGGGGAGAACACCGGGGAGCTGTTTTTT. V usage is TRBV10-3 and J usage is TRBJ2-2; 7 bases fit TRBD2. Germline CDR1 ENHRY, CDR2 SYGVKD. The V gene end was trimmed by 4 bases and the J gene end by 1 base; junction bases not matched to a gene: 3. The CDR3 contains 15 residues.